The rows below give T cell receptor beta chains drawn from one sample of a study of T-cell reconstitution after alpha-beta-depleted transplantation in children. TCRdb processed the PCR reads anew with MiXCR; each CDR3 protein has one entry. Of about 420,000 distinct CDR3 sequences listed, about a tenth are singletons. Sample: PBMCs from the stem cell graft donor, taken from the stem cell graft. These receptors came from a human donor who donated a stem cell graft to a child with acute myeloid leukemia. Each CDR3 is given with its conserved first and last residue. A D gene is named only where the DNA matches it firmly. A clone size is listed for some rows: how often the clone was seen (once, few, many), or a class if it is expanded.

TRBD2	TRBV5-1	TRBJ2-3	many	CASSLGTSVLTDTQYF	TGCGCCAGCAGTCTCGGGACTAGCGTGTTGACAGATACGCAGTATTTT
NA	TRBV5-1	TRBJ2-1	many	CASLVGPESYNEQFF	TGCGCCAGTCTTGTAGGGCCCGAATCCTACAATGAGCAGTTCTTC
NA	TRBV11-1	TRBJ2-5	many	CASSPRVVRPHPQETQYF	TGTGCCAGCAGCCCGAGGGTGGTCAGACCTCACCCCCAAGAGACCCAGTACTTC
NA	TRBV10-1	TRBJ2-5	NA	CASSESTAQETQYF	TGCGCCAGCAGTGAGTCCACTGCACAAGAGACCCAGTACTTC
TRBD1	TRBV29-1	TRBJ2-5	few	CSVGQGLQETQYF	TGCAGCGTCGGACAGGGACTCCAAGAGACCCAGTACTTC
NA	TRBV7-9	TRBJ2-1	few	CASILALGNEQFF	TGTGCCAGCATACTAGCTTTGGGGAATGAGCAGTTCTTC
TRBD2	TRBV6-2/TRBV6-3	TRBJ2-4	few	CASSGLAGLSGAKNIQYF	TGTGCCAGCAGCGGACTAGCGGGACTAAGCGGGGCCAAAAACATTCAGTACTTC
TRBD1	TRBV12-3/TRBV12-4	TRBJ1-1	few	CASRVGTAETEAFF	TGTGCCAGCAGGGTGGGGACAGCAGAAACTGAAGCTTTCTTT
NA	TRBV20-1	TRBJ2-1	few	CSASESGEQFF	TGCAGTGCTAGTGAGTCGGGAGAGCAGTTCTTC
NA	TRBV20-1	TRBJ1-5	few	CSASAADRPQHF	TGCAGTGCTAGTGCAGCCGACCGGCCCCAGCATTTT
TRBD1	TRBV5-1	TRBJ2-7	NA	CASSLATGPSSYEQYF	TGCGCCAGCAGCTTGGCGACAGGGCCGAGCTCCTACGAGCAGTACTTC
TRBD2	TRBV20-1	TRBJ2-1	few	CSAHPGVREFHNEQFF	TGCAGTGCGCACCCGGGCGTGCGGGAGTTCCACAATGAGCAGTTCTTC
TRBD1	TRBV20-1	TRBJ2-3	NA	CSAGRTGQITDTQYF	TGCAGTGCTGGGAGGACAGGGCAGATTACAGATACGCAGTATTTT
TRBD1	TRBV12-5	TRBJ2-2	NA	CASGLSGQGVTGELFF	TGTGCTAGTGGTTTGAGCGGACAGGGGGTCACCGGGGAGCTGTTTTTT
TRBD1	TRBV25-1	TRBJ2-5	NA	CASSVQGSQETQYF	TGTGCCAGCAGTGTACAGGGGTCCCAAGAGACCCAGTACTTC
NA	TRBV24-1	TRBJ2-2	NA	CATRGNRDTGELFF	TGTGCCACCAGGGGGAACAGAGACACCGGGGAGCTGTTTTTT
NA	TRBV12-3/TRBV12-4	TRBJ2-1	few	CASSLNPVGQFF	TGTGCCAGCAGTTTAAACCCGGTTGGGCAGTTCTTC
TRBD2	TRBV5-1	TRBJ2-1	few	CASSLERERYNEQFF	TGCGCCAGCAGCTTGGAGCGGGAGAGGTACAATGAGCAGTTCTTC